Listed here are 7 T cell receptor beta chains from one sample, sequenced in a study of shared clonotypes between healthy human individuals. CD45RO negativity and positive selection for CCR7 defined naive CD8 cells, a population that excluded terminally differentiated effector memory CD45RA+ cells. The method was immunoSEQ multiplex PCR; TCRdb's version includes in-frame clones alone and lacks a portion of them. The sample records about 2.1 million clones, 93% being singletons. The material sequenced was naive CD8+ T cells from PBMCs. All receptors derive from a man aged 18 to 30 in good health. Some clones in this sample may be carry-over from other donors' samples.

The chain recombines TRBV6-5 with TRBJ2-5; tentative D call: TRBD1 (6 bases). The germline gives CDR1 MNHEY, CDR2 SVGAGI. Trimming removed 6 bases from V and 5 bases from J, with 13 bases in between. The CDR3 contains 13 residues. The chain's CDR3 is CASSLGQPETQYF. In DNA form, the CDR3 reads TGTGCCAGCAGCCTTGGACAGCCGGAGACCCAGTACTTC.

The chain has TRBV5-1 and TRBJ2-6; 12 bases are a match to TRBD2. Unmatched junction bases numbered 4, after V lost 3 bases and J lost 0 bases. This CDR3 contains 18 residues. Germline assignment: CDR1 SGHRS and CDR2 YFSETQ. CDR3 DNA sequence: TGCGCCAGCAGCTCCGCTAGCGGGAGGGACTCTGGGGCCAACGTCCTGACTTTC. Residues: CASSSASGRDSGANVLTF. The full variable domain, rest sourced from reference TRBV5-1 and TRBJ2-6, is KAGVTQTPRYLIKTRGQQVTLSCSPISGHRSVSWYQQTPGQGLQFLFEYFSETQRNKGNFPGRFSGRQFSNSRSEMNVSTLELGDSALYLCASSSASGRDSGANVLTFGAGSRLTVL.

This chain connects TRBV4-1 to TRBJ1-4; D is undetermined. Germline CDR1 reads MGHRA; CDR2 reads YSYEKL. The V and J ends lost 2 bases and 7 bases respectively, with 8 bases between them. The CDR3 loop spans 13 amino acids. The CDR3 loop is CASSQIMGEKLFF. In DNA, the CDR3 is TGCGCCAGCAGCCAAATAATGGGTGAAAAACTGTTTTTT.

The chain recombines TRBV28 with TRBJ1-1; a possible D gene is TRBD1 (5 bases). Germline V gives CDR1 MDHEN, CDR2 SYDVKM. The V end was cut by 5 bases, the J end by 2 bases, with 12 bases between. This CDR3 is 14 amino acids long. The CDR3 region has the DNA TGTGCCAGCAGTATGCTACAGGCTAACACTGAAGCTTTCTTT. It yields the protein CASSMLQANTEAFF.

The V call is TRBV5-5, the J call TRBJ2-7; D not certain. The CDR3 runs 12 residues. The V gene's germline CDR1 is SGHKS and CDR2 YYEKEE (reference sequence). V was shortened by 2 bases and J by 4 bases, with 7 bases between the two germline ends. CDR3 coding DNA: TGTGCCAGCAGCTTCGATGGTTACGAGCAGTACTTC. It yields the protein CASSFDGYEQYF.

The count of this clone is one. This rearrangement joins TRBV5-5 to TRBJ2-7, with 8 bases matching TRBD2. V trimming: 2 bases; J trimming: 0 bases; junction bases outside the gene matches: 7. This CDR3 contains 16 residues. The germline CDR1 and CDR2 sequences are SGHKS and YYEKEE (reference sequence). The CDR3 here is CASSLELAESSYEQYF. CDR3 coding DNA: TGTGCCAGCAGCTTAGAACTAGCGGAAAGCTCCTACGAGCAGTACTTC. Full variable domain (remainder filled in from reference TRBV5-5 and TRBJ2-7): DAGVTQSPTHLIKTRGQQVTLRCSPISGHKSVSWYQQVLGQGPQFIFQYYEKEERGRGNFPDRFSARQFPNYSSELNVNALLLGDSALYLCASSLELAESSYEQYFGPGTRLTVT.

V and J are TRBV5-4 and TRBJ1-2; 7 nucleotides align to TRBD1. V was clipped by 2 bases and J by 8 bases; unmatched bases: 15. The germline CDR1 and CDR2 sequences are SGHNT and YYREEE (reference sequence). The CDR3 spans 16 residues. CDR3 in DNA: TGTGCCAGCAGCTTACCCGGGACAGCGCCTTTTCAGGGCTACACCTTC. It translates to CASSLPGTAPFQGYTF. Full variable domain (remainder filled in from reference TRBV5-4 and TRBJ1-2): ETGVTQSPTHLIKTRGQQVTLRCSSQSGHNTVSWYQQALGQGPQFIFQYYREEENGRGNFPPRFSGLQFPNYSSELNVNALELDDSALYLCASSLPGTAPFQGYTFGSGTRLTVV.